The present TCR beta chain was sequenced within a study of beta chain features in type 1 diabetes. Study findings and constraints: There was a moderate but significant shortening of TCRB CDR3s in all four CD4+ subsets of Type 1 diabetes patients.

The entirety of the isolated RNA underwent reverse transcription, so expressed TCRB transcripts were sequenced. Profiled with immunoSEQ multiplex PCR; TCRdb holds only in-frame clones, not every one. The table lists a few hundred thousand clones, around 10% of them singletons. In regard to this clone: What it binds is not known.

This CDR3 spans 13 amino acids. Trimming removed 3 bases at V and 4 bases at J, with 9 bases between. From germline, CDR1 is KGHSH and CDR2 LQKENI. Input material: central memory CD4+ T cells from blood. The chain recombines TRBV18 with TRBJ1-1; D is undetermined. This receptor was taken from a man aged 25 to 40 with type 1 diabetes. CDR3 amino acids: CASSPDWGTEAFF. DNA for the CDR3: TGTGCCAGCTCACCGGACTGGGGCACTGAAGCTTTCTTT.